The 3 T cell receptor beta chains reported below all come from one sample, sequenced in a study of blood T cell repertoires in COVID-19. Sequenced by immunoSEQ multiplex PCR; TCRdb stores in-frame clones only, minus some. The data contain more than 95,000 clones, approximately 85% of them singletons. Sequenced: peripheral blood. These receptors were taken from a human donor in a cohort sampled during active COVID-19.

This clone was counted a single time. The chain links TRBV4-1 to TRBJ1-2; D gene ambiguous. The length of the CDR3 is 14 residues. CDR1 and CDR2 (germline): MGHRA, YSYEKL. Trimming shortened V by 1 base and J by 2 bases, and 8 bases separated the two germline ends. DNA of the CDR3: TGCGCCAGCAGCCAAGCTTCCGGGAACTATGGCTACACCTTC. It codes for CASSQASGNYGYTF.

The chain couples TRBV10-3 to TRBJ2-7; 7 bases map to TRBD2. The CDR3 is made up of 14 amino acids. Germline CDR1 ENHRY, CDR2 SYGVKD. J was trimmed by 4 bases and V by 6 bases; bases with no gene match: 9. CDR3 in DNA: TGTGCCATCAGCTCCGGGACTATGGGTTACGAGCAGTACTTC. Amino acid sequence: CAISSGTMGYEQYF.

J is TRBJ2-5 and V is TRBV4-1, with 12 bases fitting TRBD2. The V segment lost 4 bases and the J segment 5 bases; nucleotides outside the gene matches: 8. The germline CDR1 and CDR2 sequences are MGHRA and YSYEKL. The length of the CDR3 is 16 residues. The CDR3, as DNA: TGCGCCAGCAGCCGTCTAGCGGGAGGGCCGGGGGAGACCCAGTACTTC. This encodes CASSRLAGGPGETQYF.